This T cell receptor (beta chain) was profiled in a study of blood T cell repertoires in COVID-19. Across the study: Nucleic acid was either cDNA or gDNA, and it came from T cells, B-cell-depleted T cells, or PBMCs.

Original processing methods: The assay estimated nucleated cells by amplifying reference gene primers. Using immunoSEQ multiplex PCR, the repertoire was profiled, and TCRdb retains in-frame clones only, with some absent. The V and J calls and clone size were taken over from that table, and D and trimming were inferred from the DNA. The sample has about 120,000 clones, about 83% seen once. The V end lost 2 bases, the J end lost 8 bases, and 10 bases lay between the germline ends. Germline CDR1 and CDR2: SEHNR and FQNEAQ (reference sequence). The CDR3 runs to 13 residues. Material: peripheral blood. The chain combines TRBV7-9 with TRBJ2-4; maybe TRBD1 (6 bases). This clonotype originated in an elderly man with active or convalescent COVID-19. The CDR3 loop is CASSLLRGDIQYF. CDR3 nucleotide sequence: TGTGCCAGCAGCTTACTCAGGGGAGACATTCAGTACTTC.